The clone carrying this TCR beta chain was observed at least ten times. Antigen: not known. This record belongs to a study of early T cells in non-severe SARS-CoV-2 infection. Study details: The study sequenced bulk RNA from unsorted whole blood, with chains unpaired.

Trimming cost V 2 bases and J 7 bases; bases outside gene matches: 10. This CDR3 contains 16 residues. CDR1 SGHVS and CDR2 FNYEAQ come from the germline V gene. Study-level results: Matching against VDJdb likely underestimated virus-specific expansions, favoring anti-spike CD8.

The library protocol tagged individual cDNA molecules with unique molecular identifiers. MiXCR, applied by TCRdb to the 5' RACE reads, yields one record per CDR3 protein. This sample has fewer than 50,000 distinct CDR3 sequences; approximately 12% occur once, and the top ten carry approximately 16%. The rearrangement uses TRBV7-6 and TRBJ2-2, with TRBD1 matching over 7 bases. This sequence was found in an adult who was a healthcare worker with PCR-confirmed SARS-CoV-2 infection or an uninfected control (not recorded which). The specimen was whole blood. The chain's CDR3 is CASSLSGQAGGGELFF. The CDR3 DNA is TGTGCCAGCAGCTTAAGTGGACAGGCCGGAGGCGGGGAGCTGTTTTTT.